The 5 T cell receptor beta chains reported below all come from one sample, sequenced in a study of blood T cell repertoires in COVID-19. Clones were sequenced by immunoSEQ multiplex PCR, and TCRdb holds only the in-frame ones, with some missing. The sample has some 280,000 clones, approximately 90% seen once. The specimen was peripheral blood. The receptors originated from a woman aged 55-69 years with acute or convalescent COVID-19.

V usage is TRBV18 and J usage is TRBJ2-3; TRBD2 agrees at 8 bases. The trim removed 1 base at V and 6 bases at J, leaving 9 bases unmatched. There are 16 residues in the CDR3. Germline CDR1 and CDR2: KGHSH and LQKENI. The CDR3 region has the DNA TGTGCCAGCTCACCACGGGAGGCCAGCGGGAGTGATACGCAGTATTTT. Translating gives CASSPREASGSDTQYF.

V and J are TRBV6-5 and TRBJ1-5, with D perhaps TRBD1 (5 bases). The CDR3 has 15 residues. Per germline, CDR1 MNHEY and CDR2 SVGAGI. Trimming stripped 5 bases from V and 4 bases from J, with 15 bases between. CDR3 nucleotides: TGTGCCAGCAGTCCTACCGGGACTGCGAATCAGCCCCAGCATTTT. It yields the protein CASSPTGTANQPQHF.

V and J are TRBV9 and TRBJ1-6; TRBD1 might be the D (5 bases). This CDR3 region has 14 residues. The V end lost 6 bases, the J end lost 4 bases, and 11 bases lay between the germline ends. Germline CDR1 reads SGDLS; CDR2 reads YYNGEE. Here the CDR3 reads CASTPEGYNSPLHF. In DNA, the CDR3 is TGTGCCAGCACCCCGGAGGGGTATAATTCACCCCTCCACTTT.

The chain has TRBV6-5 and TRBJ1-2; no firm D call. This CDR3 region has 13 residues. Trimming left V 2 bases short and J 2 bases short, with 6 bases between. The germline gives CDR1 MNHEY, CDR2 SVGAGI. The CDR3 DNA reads TGTGCCAGCAGTTACGACATGAACTATGGCTACACCTTC. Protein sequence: CASSYDMNYGYTF.

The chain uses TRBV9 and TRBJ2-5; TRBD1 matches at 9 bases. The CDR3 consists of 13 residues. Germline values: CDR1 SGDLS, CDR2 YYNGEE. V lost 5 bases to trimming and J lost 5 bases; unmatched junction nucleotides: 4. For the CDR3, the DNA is TGTGCCAGCAGTGACAGGGGGGAGGAGACCCAGTACTTC. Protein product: CASSDRGEETQYF.